This is a list of T cell receptor beta chains from one sample in a study of T cell responses to AZD1222 COVID-19 vaccine. Assay used: immunoSEQ multiplex PCR; TCRdb lists only in-frame clones, some missing. The data contain 110,000 to 150,000 clones, 85% to 95% of them seen just once; the ten biggest clones take up 12%. Sequencing was performed on peripheral blood, taken after recovery from COVID-19. These TCRs come from an adult who had recovered from COVID-19. Each CDR3 is given with its conserved first and last residue. The D gene is left open where the match is weak.

j_call: TRBJ2-1
v_call: TRBV4-2
d_call: -
cdr3_nt: TGTGCCAGCAGCCAAGATTGGGGGCTAGGCCCCTACAATGAGCAGTTCTTC
cdr3_aa: CASSQDWGLGPYNEQFF

j_call: TRBJ2-1
v_call: TRBV19
d_call: -
cdr3_nt: TGTGCCAGTAGTATAGGTGAGGCTTTCTACAATGAGCAGTTCTTC
cdr3_aa: CASSIGEAFYNEQFF

j_call: TRBJ1-6
v_call: TRBV28
d_call: TRBD1
cdr3_nt: TGTGCCAGCAGAAGACAGGGGGTTTCACCCCTCCACTTT
cdr3_aa: CASRRQGVSPLHF

j_call: TRBJ2-1
v_call: TRBV3-1/TRBV3-2
d_call: TRBD1
cdr3_nt: TGTGCCAGCAGCCAGCGGGACAGGGGATACAATGAGCAGTTCTTC
cdr3_aa: CASSQRDRGYNEQFF

j_call: TRBJ2-1
v_call: TRBV20-1
d_call: -
cdr3_nt: TGCAGTGCTAGTTTTGGAGATGAGCAGTTCTTC
cdr3_aa: CSASFGDEQFF

j_call: TRBJ1-3
v_call: TRBV4-1
d_call: TRBD1
cdr3_nt: TGCGCCAGCAGCCAACCGAGACAGGGAACTGGAAACACCATATATTTT
cdr3_aa: CASSQPRQGTGNTIYF

j_call: TRBJ2-1
v_call: TRBV5-6
d_call: TRBD2
cdr3_nt: TGTGCCAGCAGCTGGACTAGCGGGAGGGCCAGGGAGCAGTTCTTC
cdr3_aa: CASSWTSGRAREQFF

j_call: TRBJ2-7
v_call: TRBV10-1
d_call: -
cdr3_nt: TGCGCCAGCAGTCCGGGGCGTGGCCCAGCCTACGAGCAGTACTTC
cdr3_aa: CASSPGRGPAYEQYF

j_call: TRBJ1-4
v_call: TRBV28
d_call: -
cdr3_nt: TGTGCCAGCAGTTTTGAGGACGGGGAAGAAAAACTGTTTTTT
cdr3_aa: CASSFEDGEEKLFF

j_call: TRBJ2-7
v_call: TRBV7-8
d_call: TRBD1
cdr3_nt: TGTGCCAGCAGCATGACAGGGTGGGTTAACGAGCAGTACTTC
cdr3_aa: CASSMTGWVNEQYF

j_call: TRBJ2-7
v_call: TRBV5-1
d_call: TRBD2
cdr3_nt: TGCGCCAGCAGCTTGGAACTAGCGGGGAGCTACGAGCAGTACTTC
cdr3_aa: CASSLELAGSYEQYF

j_call: TRBJ2-5
v_call: TRBV9
d_call: TRBD1
cdr3_nt: TGTGCCAGCAGGGGACAGTGGCAAGAGACCCAGTACTTC
cdr3_aa: CASRGQWQETQYF

j_call: TRBJ1-4
v_call: TRBV19
d_call: -
cdr3_nt: TGTGCCAGTAGTGAGGAGCCTCATCATGAAAAACTGTTTTTT
cdr3_aa: CASSEEPHHEKLFF

j_call: TRBJ2-1
v_call: TRBV7-8
d_call: TRBD2
cdr3_nt: TGTGCCAGCAGTTACCCGGGGGGCGAGCTAGCGGGAGGGCCAAACCATGAGCAGTTCTTC
cdr3_aa: CASSYPGGELAGGPNHEQFF

j_call: TRBJ1-1
v_call: TRBV7-9
d_call: -
cdr3_nt: TGTGCCAGCAGCTCACCGGGACAACTAGTGGGCACTGAAGCTTTCTTT
cdr3_aa: CASSSPGQLVGTEAFF

j_call: TRBJ1-2
v_call: TRBV12-3/TRBV12-4
d_call: -
cdr3_nt: TGTGCCAGCAGTTTAGGCCAGGGCTATGGCTACACCTTC
cdr3_aa: CASSLGQGYGYTF

j_call: TRBJ1-2
v_call: TRBV29-1
d_call: -
cdr3_nt: TGCAGCGTTGAACGCGTTGCCGGGGGTGACTATGGCTACACCTTC
cdr3_aa: CSVERVAGGDYGYTF

j_call: TRBJ2-3
v_call: TRBV9
d_call: TRBD2
cdr3_nt: TGTGCCAGCAGCGTCAAGGGAGGGGAACTAGCGGGGAGAAGAAACACAGATACGCAGTATTTT
cdr3_aa: CASSVKGGELAGRRNTDTQYF